A single sample is the source of the 22 T cell receptor beta chains below, sequenced in a study of T cell repertoires in cytomegalovirus infection. From the reads, TCRdb called clonotypes with MiXCR, one entry per CDR3 protein. The sample yields about 150,000 distinct CDR3 sequences, roughly a quarter seen once. The sequenced material came from PBMCs. Receptors originate from a human donor in good health (CMV status not recorded). Some clones in this sample may be carry-over from other donors' samples.

CDR3 sequence reads: CASSLTGGGYTF. As DNA, the CDR3 is TGTGCCAGCAGTTTAACAGGGGGCGGCTACACCTTC. This chain uses TRBV28 with TRBJ1-2; TRBD1 aligns across 9 bases. V dropped 2 bases and J dropped 8; count of bases not matched to a gene: 0. The CDR3 totals 12 residues. Per the germline V gene, CDR1 is MDHEN and CDR2 is SYDVKM.

A few counts support this clonotype. The rearrangement links TRBV12-3 or TRBV12-4 to TRBJ1-2; maybe TRBD1 (5 bases). CDR3 size: 13 residues. V shed 5 bases and J shed 9 bases, with 16 bases lying between them. CDR3 in DNA: TGTGCCAGCAGTACTGGGACGGCCTTGAGCTACACCTTC. The encoded protein is CASSTGTALSYTF.

The chain employs TRBV12-3 or TRBV12-4 and TRBJ1-6; the D is unclear. The CDR3 is made up of 14 amino acids. The V and J ends lost 3 bases and 3 bases respectively, with 6 bases between them. Here the CDR3 reads CASSFTGYNSPLHF. DNA for the CDR3: TGTGCCAGCAGTTTCACGGGCTATAATTCACCCCTCCACTTT.

This clonotype was counted ten times or more. This chain connects TRBV7-3 to TRBJ2-2; D unresolved. This CDR3 contains 13 residues. Germline V CDR1 and CDR2: SGHTA, FQGTGA. V shed 0 bases and J shed 7 bases, with 6 bases lying between them. Written as DNA, the CDR3 is TGTGCCAGCAGCTTAACAGGTGTCGGGGAGCTGTTTTTT. It translates to CASSLTGVGELFF.

In its sample, this clonotype was seen a few times. The V call is TRBV5-5, the J call TRBJ1-6; D call uncertain. In germline, CDR1 is SGHKS, CDR2 YYEKEE (reference sequence). The CDR3 length is 12 residues. V was clipped by 4 bases and J by 8 bases, with 7 bases between them. The CDR3 DNA reads TGTGCCAGCAGCCCCGGGGATTCACCCCTCCACTTT. Its protein is CASSPGDSPLHF.

The sample holds a few counts of this clonotype. The chain recombines TRBV28 with TRBJ2-1; 10 bases match TRBD1. Germline CDR1 is MDHEN and CDR2 is SYDVKM. The CDR3 length is 16 residues. The ends lost 1 base at V and 8 bases at J; junction bases unmatched: 8. The CDR3 DNA is TGTGCCAGCAGTTTATTAGGGACAGGGGTTAGGGATGAGCAGTTCTTC. Translated, it gives CASSLLGTGVRDEQFF.

The genes are TRBV6-2 or TRBV6-3 and TRBJ1-1, with 7 bases lining up with TRBD1. With V trimmed by 4 bases and J by 4 bases, 9 bases remained unmatched. The CDR3 loop spans 15 amino acids. Germline V gene lookup returns CDR1 MNHEY and CDR2 SVGEGT. The DNA of the CDR3 is TGTGCCAGCAGTTCAGCCTCCCCAGGGGGCACTGAAGCTTTCTTT. This gives the protein CASSSASPGGTEAFF.

This chain uses TRBV30 with TRBJ2-2; no firm D call. V was pared by 2 bases and J by 5 bases, with 12 bases between. The CDR3 sequence is 14 residues long. Looked up from germline, CDR1 is GTSNPN and CDR2 is SVGIG (reference sequence). The CDR3 protein is CAWSPLRSTGELFF. The DNA for the CDR3 is TGTGCCTGGAGTCCCCTCCGGTCTACCGGGGAGCTGTTTTTT.

Ten or more counts support this clonotype. The chain uses TRBV12-3 or TRBV12-4 and TRBJ1-3; 7 bases map to TRBD1. This CDR3 has 16 amino acids. The ends lost 5 bases at V and 2 bases at J; junction bases unmatched: 9. This CDR3 is CASSPQGQSTGNTIYF. The CDR3 DNA reads as TGTGCCAGCAGTCCCCAGGGACAGAGCACTGGAAACACCATATATTTT.

V gene TRBV6-1 combines with J gene TRBJ2-7; a possible D gene is TRBD2 (5 bases). Germline lookup yields CDR1 MNHNS and CDR2 SASEGT. The length of the CDR3 is 15 residues. The germline V and J ends were trimmed by 5 bases and 6 bases, with 20 bases remaining between them. The CDR3 is CASSTTRASRGEQYF. The CDR3 nucleotides are TGTGCCAGCAGTACCACTAGAGCGAGTCGTGGCGAGCAGTACTTC.

This clonotype turned up a few times. This chain links TRBV7-8 with TRBJ2-5, with 9 nucleotides matching TRBD2. Germline V CDR1 and CDR2: SGHVS, FQNEAQ. Germline trimming cut 5 bases from V and 3 bases from J; bases unmatched to any gene: 4. The CDR3 contains 14 residues. Written as DNA, the CDR3 is TGTGCCAGCAGCATATTAGCGGGGGAAGAGACCCAGTACTTC. Its protein is CASSILAGEETQYF.

The chain is built from TRBV5-6 and TRBJ1-6; 7 nucleotides match TRBD1. The CDR3 consists of 14 residues. CDR1 and CDR2 from the germline V gene are SGHDT and YYEEEE. J gave up 7 bases and V 4 bases, and 5 bases lay outside the gene matches. The CDR3 reads CASSGPGQNSPLHF. In DNA, the CDR3 is TGTGCCAGCAGCGGACCGGGACAGAATTCACCCCTCCACTTT.

In its sample, this clonotype was seen many times. This chain uses TRBV28 with TRBJ1-5, with 7 bases identical to TRBD1. Germline values: CDR1 MDHEN, CDR2 SYDVKM. V trimming: 7 bases; J trimming: 2 bases; junction bases outside the gene matches: 5. This CDR3 contains 14 residues. CDR3 in DNA: TGTGCCAGCACTTCTACAGGGGGCAATCAGCCCCAGCATTTT. Residues: CASTSTGGNQPQHF.

This clonotype was detected a few times. This chain links TRBV2 with TRBJ1-5; D might be TRBD1 (5 bases). V lost 8 bases and J 4 bases, leaving 12 bases between the germline ends. This CDR3 region has 13 residues. From germline, CDR1 is SNHLY and CDR2 FYNNEI. In DNA, the CDR3 is TGTGCCAGCGGGAGGGGCCCGAATCAGCCCCAGCATTTT. Translated, it gives CASGRGPNQPQHF.

Details on this clonotype: This may be a read error: a much more frequent sequence differs by one nucleotide. This rearrangement joins TRBV7-6 to TRBJ2-1, with TRBD2 matching 9 bases. The junction had 8 bases not matched to a gene; V was cut back by 4 bases and J by 4 bases. The CDR3 extends over 16 amino acids. Germline V gene data show CDR1 as SGHVS and CDR2 as FNYEAQ. CDR3 nucleotide sequence: TGTGCCAGCAGCTCAGAGGTAGCGGGGGTTTACAATGAGCAGTTCTTC. As protein: CASSSEVAGVYNEQFF. Filled out from reference TRBV7-6 and TRBJ2-1, the complete variable domain reads GAGVSQSPRYKVTKRGQDVALRCDPISGHVSLYWYRQALGQGPEFLTYFNYEAQQDKSGLPNDRFSAERPEGSISTLTIQRTEQRDSAMYRCASSSEVAGVYNEQFFGPGTRLTVL.

Turning to this clonotype: One end of the junction fails to match germline, which may point to a read error. The chain links TRBV2 to TRBJ2-4; tentatively, D is TRBD2 (7 bases). Germline lookup yields CDR1 SNHLY and CDR2 FYNNEI. The CDR3 spans 12 residues. The CDR3 region is CASSLPDRGADF. The CDR3 nucleotides are TGTGCCAGCAGTCTACCGGACCGGGGGGCGGACTTC.

CDR3: CASSLTRAPGQKAFF. The DNA for the CDR3 is TGTGCCAGCAGCTTAACCCGGGCCCCGGGACAGAAAGCTTTCTTT. The V call is TRBV11-1, the J call TRBJ1-1; 7 nucleotides match TRBD1. The CDR3 covers 15 residues. The germline V gene has CDR1 SGHAT and CDR2 FQDESV (reference sequence). V trimming: 2 bases; J trimming: 9 bases; junction bases outside the gene matches: 12.

This clonotype has ten or more counts. This chain uses TRBV28 with TRBJ2-1; D gene unclear. CDR1 is MDHEN, CDR2 SYDVKM, per germline. The V end was cut by 8 bases, the J end by 8 bases, with 19 bases between. The CDR3 is 14 amino acids. CDR3 DNA sequence: TGTGCCAGCTCTTGGTCAGGACCACCGGATGAGCAGTTCTTC. Protein: CASSWSGPPDEQFF.

This clonotype was counted a few times. This rearrangement joins TRBV20-1 to TRBJ2-6, with D possibly TRBD2 on 5 matching bases. Germline-derived CDR1 and CDR2 are DFQATT and SNEGSKA (reference sequence). V lost 2 bases and J lost 0, with 11 bases in between. The CDR3 contains 16 residues. CDR3 region: CSARPPGFSGANVLTF. The DNA of the CDR3 is TGCAGTGCTAGACCCCCGGGGTTCTCTGGGGCCAACGTCCTGACTTTC.

The chain combines TRBV5-1 with TRBJ1-5, with no clear D. In germline, CDR1 is SGHRS, CDR2 YFSETQ. V lost 0 bases to trimming and J lost 0 bases, with 7 bases between them. This CDR3 region has 15 residues. DNA for the CDR3: TGCGCCAGCAGCTTGGGAGACGGTAGCAATCAGCCCCAGCATTTT. Its translation is CASSLGDGSNQPQHF. The entire variable domain, with the rest obtained from reference TRBV5-1 and TRBJ1-5, is as follows: KAGVTQTPRYLIKTRGQQVTLSCSPISGHRSVSWYQQTPGQGLQFLFEYFSETQRNKGNFPGRFSGRQFSNSRSEMNVSTLELGDSALYLCASSLGDGSNQPQHFGDGTRLSIL.

V and J are TRBV7-9 and TRBJ1-1; weak D call: TRBD1 (5 bases). Germline V lookup: CDR1 SEHNR, CDR2 FQNEAQ (reference sequence). Trimming removed 1 base at V and 1 base at J, with 13 bases between. The CDR3 is made up of 16 amino acids. The CDR3 is CASSLVSGAGNTEAFF. The CDR3 region has the DNA TGTGCCAGCAGCTTAGTAAGCGGGGCAGGGAACACTGAAGCTTTCTTT.

This clonotype was found many times. The CDR3 sequence is CASSKGLAGEGEQFF. The CDR3 DNA is TGTGCCAGCAGTAAGGGACTAGCGGGAGAGGGTGAGCAGTTCTTC. The genes are TRBV28 and TRBJ2-1; 14 bases are a match to TRBD2. Per the germline V gene, CDR1 is MDHEN and CDR2 is SYDVKM. This CDR3 is 15 amino acids long. J gave up 9 bases and V 5 bases, and 6 bases lay outside the gene matches.